The 7 T cell receptor beta chains given below trace back to one sample, sequenced in a study of cytomegalovirus exposure and HLA in healthy donors. Primers included in the PCR were 60 Vbeta and 13 Jbeta primers. Using immunoSEQ multiplex PCR, the repertoire was profiled, and TCRdb retains in-frame clones only, with some absent. The sample contains roughly 170,000 clones, 77% of which appear only once. Material for sequencing was PBMCs. The receptors were gathered from a woman aged 25 to 39 in good health and CMV-seropositive.

The chain recombines TRBV5-8 with TRBJ2-3, with 8 bases lining up with TRBD2. With 1 base clipped from V and 1 base from J, the junction kept 14 bases outside the gene matches. This CDR3 spans 19 amino acids. Germline V CDR1 and CDR2: SGHTS, YDEGEE. The CDR3 DNA reads TGTGCCAGCAGCTTGTGGGGCGGTAGCGGGGCTGGTGGCACAGATACGCAGTATTTT. Protein product: CASSLWGGSGAGGTDTQYF.

The chain couples TRBV28 to TRBJ2-1; 9 positions match TRBD2. This CDR3 has 16 amino acids. CDR1 MDHEN and CDR2 SYDVKM come from the germline V gene. The V and J ends lost 3 bases and 3 bases, in that order; junction bases with no gene match: 6. CDR3 sequence: CASSFGSGRLYNEQFF. CDR3 nucleotide sequence: TGTGCCAGCAGTTTCGGAAGCGGGAGGCTCTACAATGAGCAGTTCTTC.

The chain recombines TRBV15 with TRBJ2-3; D unresolved. V lost 0 bases to trimming and J lost 2 bases, with 9 bases between them. Germline assignment: CDR1 LNHNV and CDR2 YYDKDF (reference sequence). This CDR3 contains 15 residues. This CDR3 reads CATSRDPPVTDTQYF. The DNA for the CDR3 is TGTGCCACCAGCAGAGATCCCCCGGTCACAGATACGCAGTATTTT.

The chain joins TRBV6-5 to TRBJ2-5; TRBD1 agrees at 8 bases. Germline values: CDR1 MNHEY, CDR2 SVGAGI. This CDR3 has 16 residues. The ends lost 2 bases at V and 4 bases at J; junction bases unmatched: 9. The CDR3 DNA follows: TGTGCCAGCAGTTACGGAGACAGGGGAACGGGAGAGACCCAGTACTTC. Its translation: CASSYGDRGTGETQYF.

This chain uses TRBV4-2 with TRBJ2-1, with 13 bases lining up with TRBD2. This CDR3 has 18 amino acids. The junction had 12 bases not matched to a gene; V was cut back by 4 bases and J by 6 bases. Germline assignment: CDR1 LGHNA and CDR2 YNFKEQ. The chain's CDR3 is CASSRRLAGGVGSNEQFF. CDR3 nucleotide sequence: TGTGCCAGCAGCCGTAGACTAGCGGGAGGAGTGGGAAGCAATGAGCAGTTCTTC.

V gene TRBV5-4 combines with J gene TRBJ1-5, with 7 bases that match TRBD1. Germline values: CDR1 SGHNT, CDR2 YYREEE (reference sequence). The CDR3 is made up of 15 amino acids. Trimming cost V 4 bases and J 0 bases; bases outside gene matches: 4. The CDR3 DNA reads as TGTGCCAGCAGCATTGACAGGGCTAGCAATCAGCCCCAGCATTTT. Protein: CASSIDRASNQPQHF.

The chain combines TRBV28 with TRBJ1-2; 7 bases line up with TRBD1. The CDR3 spans 13 residues. V gave up 10 bases and J gave up 4 bases; unmatched junction bases: 9. Germline CDR1 MDHEN, CDR2 SYDVKM. CDR3 in amino acids: CATDRARGYGYTF. DNA of the CDR3: TGTGCCACAGACAGGGCAAGGGGCTATGGCTACACCTTC.